A selection of T cell receptor beta chains follows, all from one sample in a study of CD8 T cells in ankylosing spondylitis. TCRdb re-analysed the 5' RACE reads in MiXCR, keeping a single row per CDR3 protein. The table has about 39,000 distinct CDR3 sequences, over 9% seen once. The sequenced sample consisted of blood, either unsorted or a sorted T cell fraction (not recorded which). The source is a male donor with ankylosing spondylitis or in good health (not recorded which). Both conserved end residues are part of each CDR3. D genes are given only for firm matches. A clone size is listed for some rows: how often the clone was seen (once, few, many), or a class if it is expanded.

TRBJ2-7 TRBV6-1 . many TGTGCCAGCAAACTCTCATCGTACTCCTACGAGCAGTACTTC CASKLSSYSYEQYF
TRBJ1-1 TRBV5-5 . many TGTGCCAGCACCAATCTTGGGGGCGCGGTCACTGAAGCTTTCTTT CASTNLGGAVTEAFF
TRBJ2-7 TRBV5-1 TRBD2 many TGCGCCAGCAGCCCCGGGACTATGCTTAGGGAGCAGTACTTC CASSPGTMLREQYF
TRBJ2-2 TRBV2 TRBD1 . TGTGCCAGCAGTGGGACAGGGGCCCTCGGGGAGCTGTTTTTT CASSGTGALGELFF
TRBJ2-3 TRBV7-9 . many TGTGCCAGCAGCTTAGTCTGGACGCAGTATTTT CASSLVWTQYF
TRBJ2-1 TRBV15 . many TGTGCCACCAGCAGGGACTCCGCGGGGTCCAATGAGCAGTTCTTC CATSRDSAGSNEQFF
TRBJ2-7 TRBV20-1 . many TGCAGTGCTAGAGATTATGGGCGTCCGACCTACGAGCAGTACTTC CSARDYGRPTYEQYF
TRBJ2-5 TRBV12-3/TRBV12-4 . many TGTGCCAGCAGTTTTTTCGGGGAGACCCAGTACTTC CASSFFGETQYF
TRBJ2-1 TRBV20-1 TRBD2 . TGCAGTGCTCGTAGCGGGAGCAGCTCCTACAATGAGCAGTTCTTC CSARSGSSSYNEQFF
TRBJ2-7 TRBV7-6 TRBD2 . TGTGCCAGCAGCCCCGGACTAGCGGGACCAAAGCCCTACGAGCAGTACTTC CASSPGLAGPKPYEQYF
TRBJ2-7 TRBV6-1 . many TGTGCCAGCAGCCAGAGCGGCCTTAGCTCCTACGAGCAGTACTTC CASSQSGLSSYEQYF
TRBJ2-4 TRBV2 . many TGTGCCAGCCAAGCCAAAAACATTCAGTACTTC CASQAKNIQYF
TRBJ2-1 TRBV4-2 TRBD2 few TGTGCCAGCAGCCCGGGACTAGCGGGAGGGAATGAGCAGTTCTTC CASSPGLAGGNEQFF
TRBJ1-6 TRBV7-6 TRBD1 . TGTGCCAGCAGCTTACTCCGGCCAGACAGGGACTGGAATTCACCCCTCCACTTT CASSLLRPDRDWNSPLHF
TRBJ2-1 TRBV3-1 TRBD2 many TGTGCCAGCAGAGGAGCGGGAGGGGCCTACAATGAGCAGTTCTTC CASRGAGGAYNEQFF
TRBJ2-5 TRBV24-1 . many TGTGCCACCAGTTTAGGGTCAGAGACCCAGTACTTC CATSLGSETQYF
TRBJ2-2 TRBV24-1 TRBD2 many TGTGCCACCAGTGCAGCTAGCGGGACCGTCGTCACCGGGGAGCTGTTTTTT CATSAASGTVVTGELFF
TRBJ2-7 TRBV29-1 . many TGCAGCGTTCCCGGGACTCAGGCCTACGAGCAGTACTTC CSVPGTQAYEQYF
TRBJ2-3 TRBV7-3 . many TGTGCCAGCAGCCCAGGACTTTCCAGTCTCGTCACAGATACGCAGTATTTT CASSPGLSSLVTDTQYF
TRBJ2-7 TRBV2 TRBD1 few TGTGCCAGCAGCCCCGGGACAGTCGAGCAGTACTTC CASSPGTVEQYF
TRBJ1-2 TRBV20-1 TRBD1 few TGCAGTGCTACAGAGGAGACAGGGGGGTATGGCTACACCTTC CSATEETGGYGYTF
TRBJ2-5 TRBV20-1 TRBD2 many TGCAGTGCTTCGACTAGCGGTGGGGAGACCCAGTACTTC CSASTSGGETQYF
TRBJ2-1 TRBV7-2 . once TGTGCCAGCAGCTTAGAGGCGACAGGAAACAATGAGCAGTTCTTC CASSLEATGNNEQFF